Described below is a single T cell receptor beta chain sequence and its context. Its antigen is currently unknown. Other DNA variants within this sample encode the same CDR3. The CDR3 consists of 12 residues. Looked up from germline, CDR1 is MGHDK and CDR2 is SYGVNS. V was trimmed by 5 bases and J by 5 bases, leaving 6 bases between them. Measured with immunoSEQ multiplex PCR; TCRdb has only the in-frame clones, and not every one. Counted here are around 28,000 clones, 72% occurring once; the ten biggest clones make up approximately 33%. The entry originates in a study of early stage breast cancer tumors. Overall study: Samples were sequenced at approximately 10-fold average coverage.

Study-wide findings and caveats: Tumor and normal breast were distinguished via blood comparison in about 90% of the 16 patients.

Input material: blood. The chain links TRBV25-1 to TRBJ2-2, with D tentatively TRBD2 (6 bases). The sequence came from a person between 50 and 60 years old with breast cancer. CDR3 protein: CASSSGTGELFF. CDR3 DNA: TGTGCCAGCAGTAGCGGGACCGGGGAGCTGTTTTTT.